This T cell receptor beta chain was obtained from a study of cytomegalovirus exposure and HLA in healthy donors (dated by TCRdb to 2015 to 2018). About the investigation overall: According to a later analysis, one platform produced both the 120 validation repertoires and the roughly 650 repertoires of the first cohort. The study aimed to test whether cataloging public T cell receptors could reveal signatures of past pathogen exposure. Along with the roughly 700-subject first cohort, a separate validation cohort of over a hundred different subjects was used. To predict cytomegalovirus infection status, the study brought together high-throughput TCR immunosequencing, statistical association of individual TCRs with disease status, and machine learning.

The CDR3 has 13 amino acids, counting the end cysteine and phenylalanine. Of all the DNA, just the CDR3 is kept, 39 bases in frame from base 1. V is reduced by 1 base and J by 4 bases, leaving a spacing of 7 bases between them. The germline V gene encodes CDR1 SGHAT and CDR2 FQNNGV. The study at large found these results: A total of around 150 TCR beta chains were listed by the study as associated with cytomegalovirus. A later analysis had no HLA typing for the validation cohort, so co-occurrence there was scored across all 110 or so repertoires. While some public TCRs were present in many individuals, most TCR sequences turned up only very rarely across donors. The classifier was reported to diagnose cytomegalovirus status with high specificity and sensitivity in both the original cohort and the validation cohort. In vitro tests confirmed that a few of the cytomegalovirus-associated TCR beta chains recognize cytomegalovirus antigens. It was suggested by the authors that the approach could potentially be generalized to other disease states and immunological phenotypes. Of the cluster scores, roughly 95% were above 0 in a later analysis, which found that TCRs clustered in the first cohort also tended to co-occur in the 120 validation repertoires.

The donors belonged to the validation cohort of 120 subjects, which was separate from the roughly 700-subject first cohort. The library was obtained by the immunoSEQ multiplex PCR assay. From the authors' description of their analysis: A statistical classification framework was built for diagnosing cytomegalovirus status from the catalog of TCR beta chain sequences. TCRdb took over this immuneACCESS table, retaining in-frame rearrangements with V and J assigned. Such tables are incomplete; in checked studies, under half of the missing clones stem from an unresolved V gene, and the remainder is unexplained. That table is the source of V, J and clone size, and D and trimming were worked out from the DNA. In all, the sample holds 120,000 to 150,000 clones, and about nine tenths of those were seen once. The ten largest make up less than 5.5% of the sample. Comment on this clone: The antigen it binds to is not known. It has no much larger one-base neighbor in the sample; base qualities were not kept.

The chain was built from TRBV11-2 and TRBJ1-2, with the D gene not clear enough to name. The sample comprised PBMCs. The receptor comes from a man between 18 and 29 years old in good health and CMV-seropositive. The base sequence is TGTGCCAGCAGCTTAGGGCAGTCCTATGGCTACACCTTC. This is translated as CASSLGQSYGYTF.